What follows are 21 T cell receptor beta chains derived from one specimen sequenced in a study of blood T cell repertoires in COVID-19. Some clones are missing from TCRdb's copy, which holds only in-frame ones; the method was immunoSEQ multiplex PCR. The data hold under 300,000 clones, with over 75% observed a single time. What was sequenced was peripheral blood. The receptors come from a human donor in a cohort sampled during active COVID-19.

This clone was recorded a few times. Other DNA sequences in this specimen translate into the identical CDR3. This chain joins TRBV18 and TRBJ2-7; 11 nucleotides agree with TRBD2. V dropped 2 bases and J dropped 3; count of bases not matched to a gene: 0. CDR3 size: 14 residues. Germline V lookup: CDR1 KGHSH, CDR2 LQKENI. The DNA of the CDR3 is TGTGCCAGCTCACCAACTAGCGGGAGCTACGAGCAGTACTTC. Its protein product is CASSPTSGSYEQYF.

The CDR3 spells CASSLPAGNGNEQFF. The CDR3 nucleotides read TGTGCCAGCAGTTTACCGGCGGGAAATGGCAATGAGCAGTTCTTC. The V gene is TRBV28, the J gene TRBJ2-1; possibly TRBD2 for D (6 bases). The ends were cut back, 2 bases at V and 6 bases at J, with 14 bases in the middle. CDR3 length: 15 residues. Germline V gives CDR1 MDHEN, CDR2 SYDVKM.

V gene TRBV9 combines with J gene TRBJ2-1; 11 bases are a match to TRBD2. The length of the CDR3 is 15 residues. Germline CDR1 reads SGDLS; CDR2 reads YYNGEE. Losses at the gene ends were 4 bases for V and 7 bases for J; bases not matched to a gene: 7. The CDR3 sequence is CASSPRTSGPNEQFF. For the CDR3, the DNA is TGTGCCAGCAGCCCTCGGACTAGCGGGCCGAATGAGCAGTTCTTC.

The J gene is TRBJ2-1, the V gene TRBV3-1 (or the pseudogene TRBV3-2); TRBD2 agrees at 9 bases. The V gene end was trimmed by 1 base and the J gene end by 9 bases; junction bases not matched to a gene: 10. The CDR3 runs to 16 residues. Germline V gives CDR1 LGHDT, CDR2 YNNKEL (reference sequence). The CDR3 DNA is TGTGCCAGCAGCCAAGCAAGACTAGCGGCTGGGGGTGAGCAGTTCTTC. This codes for CASSQARLAAGGEQFF.

The CDR3 region is CASSQGWDRGTKPQHF. In DNA form, the CDR3 reads TGTGCCAGCAGCCAAGGGTGGGACAGGGGGACGAAGCCCCAGCATTTT. The chain employs TRBV3-1 (or the pseudogene TRBV3-2) and TRBJ1-5; 11 bases agree with TRBD1. The CDR3 is made up of 16 amino acids. Germline CDR1 and CDR2: LGHDT and YNNKEL (reference sequence). With V trimmed by 1 base and J by 8 bases, 7 bases remained unmatched.

This sequence joins TRBV9 and TRBJ2-7; tentatively, D is TRBD1 (6 bases). V lost 4 bases and J lost 1, with 15 bases in between. The CDR3 covers 15 residues. Germline V gives CDR1 SGDLS, CDR2 YYNGEE. The CDR3 DNA is TGTGCCAGCAGCCCTACAGGGTCGGCTTCCTACGAGCAGTACTTC. This encodes CASSPTGSASYEQYF.

V is TRBV25-1 and J is TRBJ2-4; possibly TRBD2 for D (6 bases). CDR1 and CDR2 from the germline V gene are MGHDK and SYGVNS. The CDR3 length is 13 residues. Trimming left V 3 bases short and J 4 bases short, with 7 bases between. The CDR3 DNA sequence: TGTGCCAGCAGTGACCGGGGGAAAAACATTCAGTACTTC. Translated, it gives CASSDRGKNIQYF.

CDR3 DNA sequence: TGTGCCAGCAGTGAAAGCCGCAATGGCTACACCTTC. Translating it yields CASSESRNGYTF. The chain is built from TRBV2 and TRBJ1-2; D is uncertain. Between the trimmed V and J ends, which lost 2 bases and 6 bases, there was a span of 7 bases. This CDR3 is 12 amino acids long. Germline V lookup: CDR1 SNHLY, CDR2 FYNNEI.

This clone came up a few times. The V gene is TRBV19, the J gene TRBJ2-3, with D perhaps matching TRBD2 (6 bases). V shed 6 bases and J shed 1 base, with 20 bases lying between them. The CDR3 has 17 amino acids. Germline assignment: CDR1 LNHDA and CDR2 SQIVND (reference sequence). The DNA for the CDR3 is TGTGCCAGTAGCCTTGTCCGACTAGTAGCGGGCACAGATACGCAGTATTTT. It translates to CASSLVRLVAGTDTQYF.

This chain joins TRBV30 and TRBJ2-3, with 9 bases that match TRBD2. Germline lookup yields CDR1 GTSNPN and CDR2 SVGIG (reference sequence). The V segment lost 2 bases and the J segment 4 bases; nucleotides outside the gene matches: 1. CDR3 length: 13 amino acids. CDR3 protein: CAWSRTSADTQYF. Here the CDR3 DNA reads TGTGCCTGGAGTCGGACTAGCGCAGATACGCAGTATTTT.

In this sample, this clone turned up once. This chain joins TRBV6-5 and TRBJ2-3; a weak D match, TRBD2 (6 bases). The CDR3 is 15 residues long. Trimming took off 4 bases at V and 3 bases at J, with 14 bases between the two ends. CDR1 and CDR2 (germline): MNHEY, SVGAGI. The DNA for the CDR3 is TGTGCCAGCAGTTTCGAGCGGGTTAAGACAGATACGCAGTATTTT. Its translation is CASSFERVKTDTQYF.

The chain joins TRBV4-1 to TRBJ1-5; 12 bases line up with TRBD1. The V gene end was trimmed by 5 bases and the J gene end by 5 bases; junction bases not matched to a gene: 1. Germline CDR1 MGHRA, CDR2 YSYEKL. The CDR3 is 14 residues long. The CDR3 DNA follows: TGCGCCAGCAGCGGGACAGGGGGCTATCAGCCCCAGCATTTT. Protein: CASSGTGGYQPQHF.

The chain is built from TRBV4-3 and TRBJ2-7; perhaps TRBD2 as D (6 bases). Germline CDR1 and CDR2: LGHNA and YSLEER. V dropped 0 bases and J dropped 2 bases, with 11 bases sitting between them. CDR3 length equals 15 residues. The CDR3 nucleotides read TGCGCCAGCAGCCAAGATGGAGGGTCGACCTACGAGCAGTACTTC. It encodes CASSQDGGSTYEQYF.

V is TRBV3-1 (or the pseudogene TRBV3-2) and J is TRBJ2-3, with D possibly matching TRBD2 (5 bases). Germline CDR1 reads LGHDT; CDR2 reads YNNKEL (reference sequence). V lost 3 bases and J lost 1, with 8 bases in between. This CDR3 is 14 amino acids long. CDR3 bases: TGTGCCAGCAGCCACCCCGGGGGCACAGATACGCAGTATTTT. It is translated as CASSHPGGTDTQYF.

This rearrangement joins TRBV3-1 (or the pseudogene TRBV3-2) to TRBJ2-1, with TRBD1 as a possible D gene (6 bases). The CDR3 is 14 amino acids. Between the trimmed V and J ends, which lost 4 bases and 7 bases, there was a span of 14 bases. Germline CDR1 reads LGHDT; CDR2 reads YNNKEL (reference sequence). CDR3 in amino acids: CASSPSEGGNEQFF. The CDR3 DNA sequence: TGTGCCAGCAGCCCCTCTGAAGGGGGAAATGAGCAGTTCTTC.

The CDR3 here is CASSKGRTSGSTHIQYF. For the CDR3, the DNA is TGTGCCAGCAGCAAAGGTAGGACTAGCGGGAGTACCCACATTCAGTACTTC. This sequence joins TRBV21-1 and TRBJ2-4; TRBD2 is the table's D call and was not checked against the DNA. TRBV21-1 is described as a pseudogene. The CDR3 is made up of 17 amino acids.

The genes are TRBV14 and TRBJ1-2; D not certain. Deletions cut 3 bases from V and 6 bases from J, with 17 bases between. This CDR3 is built from 15 residues. CDR1 and CDR2 (germline): SGHDN, FVKESK. The CDR3 sequence: CASSHLGAGGHGYTF. CDR3 nucleotide sequence: TGTGCCAGCAGCCATTTAGGAGCGGGAGGTCATGGCTACACCTTC.

The genes are TRBV19 and TRBJ2-1; D is possibly TRBD1 (6 bases). Between the trimmed V and J ends, which lost 5 bases and 0 bases, there was a span of 14 bases. Germline V gene data show CDR1 as LNHDA and CDR2 as SQIVND (reference sequence). This CDR3 comprises 16 residues. The CDR3 protein is CASSSRTASSYNEQFF. The CDR3 DNA sequence: TGTGCCAGTAGTTCCCGGACAGCCAGCTCCTACAATGAGCAGTTCTTC.

This chain joins TRBV11-2 and TRBJ2-1; 11 bases agree with TRBD2. Germline loops: CDR1 SGHAT, CDR2 FQNNGV. The CDR3 has 15 residues. V shed 6 bases and J 2 bases; nucleotides not matched to a gene: 3. The CDR3 here is CASRIAGGPYNEQFF. The CDR3 nucleotides read TGTGCCAGCAGAATAGCGGGAGGGCCCTACAATGAGCAGTTCTTC.

This clone showed up just once. V is TRBV18 and J is TRBJ2-5, with D perhaps matching TRBD1 (5 bases). CDR1 KGHSH and CDR2 LQKENI come from the germline V gene. Trimming took 4 bases from V and 1 from J, leaving 7 bases between them. The length of the CDR3 is 13 residues. CDR3 in DNA: TGTGCCAGCTCACGGACAAGCCAAGAGACCCAGTACTTC. Translated: CASSRTSQETQYF.

The chain carries TRBV18 and TRBJ1-2; D unresolved. V was pared by 2 bases and J by 0 bases, with 7 bases between. The length of the CDR3 is 14 residues. Germline V gene sequence: CDR1 KGHSH, CDR2 LQKENI. The CDR3 sequence: CASSPGFPNYGYTF. The CDR3 region has the DNA TGTGCCAGCTCACCAGGCTTCCCTAACTATGGCTACACCTTC.